The 16 T cell receptor beta chains reported below all come from one sample, sequenced in a study of technical replicates of blood from several donors. The method was immunoSEQ multiplex PCR; TCRdb's version includes in-frame clones alone and lacks a portion of them. The profile shows roughly 60,000 clones, less than 95% of them singletons. The specimen was PBMCs. These receptors came from a human donor in good health. Some clones in this sample may be carry-over from other donors' samples.

The CDR3 loop reads CASGLMSLGYTF. The CDR3 DNA follows: TGTGCTAGTGGTTTGATGAGCTTGGGCTACACCTTC. This chain links TRBV12-5 with TRBJ1-2; D not certain. V lost 2 bases and J 8 bases, leaving 9 bases between the germline ends. Germline assignment: CDR1 LGHNT and CDR2 FRNRAP. This CDR3 region has 12 residues.

In this sample, this clone turned up once. The rearrangement links TRBV27 to TRBJ2-2; D is unclear. Germline-derived CDR1 and CDR2 are MNHEY and SMNVEV (reference sequence). Trimming took 5 bases from V and 6 from J, leaving 16 bases between them. CDR3 size: 15 residues. The CDR3 region has the DNA TGTGCCAGCAGTACTCGAGCGACTCCCCCCGGGGAGCTGTTTTTT. Translating it yields CASSTRATPPGELFF.

V and J are TRBV9 and TRBJ2-2; D uncertain. Germline CDR1 reads SGDLS; CDR2 reads YYNGEE. Trimming pared 5 bases from V and 4 bases from J, leaving 9 bases between. The CDR3 length is 13 residues. CDR3: CASSRSFTGELFF. CDR3 bases: TGTGCCAGCAGTAGGAGTTTCACCGGGGAGCTGTTTTTT.

This clone has a single count. Here the CDR3 DNA reads TGTGCCAGCAGCTCCGGGACTTCTTTGGCAGAGACCCAGTACTTC. This gives the protein CASSSGTSLAETQYF. The J gene is TRBJ2-5, the V gene TRBV7-7; D is possibly TRBD2 (6 bases). The V and J ends lost 4 bases and 4 bases respectively, with 16 bases between them. The CDR3 loop spans 15 amino acids. CDR1 is SSHAT, CDR2 FNYEAQ, per germline (reference sequence). The full variable domain, in which reference TRBV7-7 and TRBJ2-5 provide the parts outside the CDR3, is GAGVSQSPRYKVTKRGQDVTLRCDPISSHATLYWYQQALGQGPEFLTYFNYEAQPDKSGLPSDRFSAERPEGSISTLTIQRTEQRDSAMYRCASSSGTSLAETQYFGPGTRLLVL.

The chain recombines TRBV7-8 with TRBJ1-1, with D unclear. The ends were cut back, 5 bases at V and 0 bases at J, with 13 bases in the middle. Per germline, CDR1 SGHVS and CDR2 FQNEAQ. CDR3 size: 15 residues. The DNA for the CDR3 is TGTGCCAGCAGCCCGCGCGGGATATTGAACACTGAAGCTTTCTTT. This encodes CASSPRGILNTEAFF.

This chain joins TRBV5-4 and TRBJ1-2, with 7 bases lining up with TRBD1. This CDR3 has 16 amino acids. Germline V CDR1 and CDR2: SGHNT, YYREEE (reference sequence). Losses at the gene ends were 4 bases for V and 5 bases for J; bases not matched to a gene: 14. The CDR3 region has the DNA TGTGCCAGCAGCCAGGGGGTAGGGCGCGGAGGGTATGGCTACACCTTC. This encodes CASSQGVGRGGYGYTF. The variable domain in full, with the rest retrieved from reference TRBV5-4 and TRBJ1-2, is ETGVTQSPTHLIKTRGQQVTLRCSSQSGHNTVSWYQQALGQGPQFIFQYYREEENGRGNFPPRFSGLQFPNYSSELNVNALELDDSALYLCASSQGVGRGGYGYTFGSGTRLTVV.

The chain recombines TRBV5-4 with TRBJ2-3; D is unclear. The CDR3 is made up of 12 amino acids. Trimming stripped 7 bases from V and 5 bases from J, with 11 bases between. Germline V lookup: CDR1 SGHNT, CDR2 YYREEE (reference sequence). The CDR3 region is CASAKYRDTQYF. CDR3 DNA: TGTGCCAGCGCCAAGTACAGAGATACGCAGTATTTT.

The V gene is TRBV30, the J gene TRBJ1-4, with 9 bases fitting TRBD1. V dropped 0 bases and J dropped 8; count of bases not matched to a gene: 7. This CDR3 has 15 residues. The germline gives CDR1 GTSNPN, CDR2 SVGIG (reference sequence). The DNA of the CDR3 is TGTGCCTGGAGTGTACTCTCGGGACAGGGAGAAAAACTGTTTTTT. Residues: CAWSVLSGQGEKLFF.

Only a few counts were recorded for this clone. The chain uses TRBV23-1 and TRBJ1-1, with D possibly being TRBD1 (6 bases). TRBV23-1 qualifies as an ORF whose function is uncertain. The CDR3 has 13 amino acids. The ends were cut back, 2 bases at V and 7 bases at J, with 11 bases in the middle. Here the CDR3 DNA reads TGCGCCAGCAGTCAAGAGACAGGATGTGAAGCTTTCTTT. Protein product: CASSQETGCEAFF.

The chain has TRBV28 and TRBJ2-3; D is uncertain. V gave up 2 bases and J gave up 6 bases, with 9 bases separating them. Germline CDR1 is MDHEN and CDR2 is SYDVKM. This CDR3 spans 13 amino acids. CDR3: CASSLGESDTQYF. The CDR3, as DNA: TGTGCCAGCAGTTTAGGAGAGTCGGATACGCAGTATTTT.

The rearrangement joins TRBV5-6 to TRBJ2-7, with 7 bases that match TRBD2. The J segment lost 2 bases and the V segment lost 6 bases, leaving 8 bases of the junction unmatched. The CDR3 consists of 14 residues. Germline V CDR1 and CDR2: SGHDT, YYEEEE. The CDR3 sequence: CASTLGGDPYEQYF. For the CDR3, the DNA is TGTGCCAGCACCCTTGGGGGGGACCCCTACGAGCAGTACTTC.

The gene calls are TRBV6-5 and TRBJ2-6, with 7 bases fitting TRBD1. CDR1 is MNHEY and CDR2 is SVGAGI in the germline V gene. V was clipped by 4 bases and J by 3 bases; unmatched bases: 6. CDR3 length: 16 amino acids. CDR3 protein: CASSSLTGHGANVLTF. The CDR3 nucleotides read TGTGCCAGCAGTTCCTTGACAGGGCATGGGGCCAACGTCCTGACTTTC.

V usage is TRBV6-1 and J usage is TRBJ1-1, with D uncertain. Trimming shortened V by 4 bases and J by 1 base, and 7 bases separated the two germline ends. Per the germline V gene, CDR1 is MNHNS and CDR2 is SASEGT. The CDR3 is 13 residues long. CDR3 amino acids: CASSALRNTEAFF. The CDR3 DNA reads TGTGCCAGCAGTGCTTTGAGGAACACTGAAGCTTTCTTT.

This chain's CDR3 is CASSLAPRQSLITDTQYF. The CDR3 bases are TGTGCCAGCAGCTTGGCCCCGAGACAGAGCTTGATCACAGATACGCAGTATTTT. The chain has TRBV5-4 and TRBJ2-3; perhaps TRBD1 as D (5 bases). The CDR3 is 18 residues long. Germline V gene lookup returns CDR1 SGHNT and CDR2 YYREEE (reference sequence). V lost 0 bases to trimming and J lost 2 bases, with 19 bases between them. Together with reference TRBV5-4 and TRBJ2-3, the CDR3 gives the full variable domain: ETGVTQSPTHLIKTRGQQVTLRCSSQSGHNTVSWYQQALGQGPQFIFQYYREEENGRGNFPPRFSGLQFPNYSSELNVNALELDDSALYLCASSLAPRQSLITDTQYFGPGTRLTVL.

The V call is TRBV5-1, the J call TRBJ2-5; 8 nucleotides match TRBD1. Trimming at V came to 4 bases and at J to 5 bases, leaving 10 bases not matched to a gene. Per the germline V gene, CDR1 is SGHRS and CDR2 is YFSETQ. The CDR3 spans 15 residues. The CDR3 region is CASSSGQGGGETQYF. CDR3 nucleotide sequence: TGCGCCAGCAGCAGCGGACAGGGCGGAGGGGAGACCCAGTACTTC.

The chain recombines TRBV7-6 with TRBJ2-7, with 8 positions matching TRBD2. The germline V gene encodes CDR1 SGHVS and CDR2 FNYEAQ. The CDR3 covers 13 residues. V trimming: 2 bases; J trimming: 6 bases; junction bases outside the gene matches: 3. The chain's CDR3 is CASSLTGGAEQYF. In nucleotides, the CDR3 is TGTGCCAGCAGCTTAACGGGAGGGGCCGAGCAGTACTTC. Filled out from reference TRBV7-6 and TRBJ2-7, the complete variable domain reads GAGVSQSPRYKVTKRGQDVALRCDPISGHVSLYWYRQALGQGPEFLTYFNYEAQQDKSGLPNDRFSAERPEGSISTLTIQRTEQRDSAMYRCASSLTGGAEQYFGPGTRLTVT.